This paragraph covers one T cell receptor (beta chain) sequence. This record comes from a study of blood T cell repertoires in COVID-19. Per the germline V gene, CDR1 is MDHEN and CDR2 is SYDVKM. With 3 bases clipped from V and 4 bases from J, the junction kept 4 bases outside the gene matches. The CDR3 extends over 15 amino acids. Here immunoSEQ multiplex PCR was the method, and the copy in TCRdb shows in-frame clones only, minus some. Altogether more than 200,000 clones are present, around 83% being singletons, with the ten largest covering roughly 1.4%. The sequencing sample was made of peripheral blood. V and J are TRBV28 and TRBJ2-2; TRBD1 matches at 8 bases. The TCR originated in a woman aged 40-49 years who had recovered from COVID-19. The CDR3 protein is CASSFAGGLTGELFF. DNA for the CDR3: TGTGCCAGCAGTTTCGCAGGGGGCCTCACCGGGGAGCTGTTTTTT.